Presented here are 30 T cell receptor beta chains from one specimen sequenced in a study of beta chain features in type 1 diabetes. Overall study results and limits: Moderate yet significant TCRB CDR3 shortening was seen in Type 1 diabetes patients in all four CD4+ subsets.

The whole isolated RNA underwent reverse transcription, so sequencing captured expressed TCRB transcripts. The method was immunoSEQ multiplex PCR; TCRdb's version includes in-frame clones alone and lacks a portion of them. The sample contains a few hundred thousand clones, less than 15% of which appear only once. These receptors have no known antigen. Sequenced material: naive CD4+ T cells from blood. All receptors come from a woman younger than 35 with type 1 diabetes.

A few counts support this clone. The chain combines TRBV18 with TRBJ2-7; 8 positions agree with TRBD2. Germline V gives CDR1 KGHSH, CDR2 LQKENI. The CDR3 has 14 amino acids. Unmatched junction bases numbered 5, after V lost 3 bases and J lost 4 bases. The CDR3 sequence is CASSPSGSTYEQYV. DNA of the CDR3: TGTGCCAGCTCACCGAGCGGGAGTACTTACGAGCAGTACGTC.

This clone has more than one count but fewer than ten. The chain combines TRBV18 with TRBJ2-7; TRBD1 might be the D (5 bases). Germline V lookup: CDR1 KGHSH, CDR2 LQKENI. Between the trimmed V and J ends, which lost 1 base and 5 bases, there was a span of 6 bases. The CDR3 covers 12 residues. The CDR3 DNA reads TGTGCCAGCTCACCACTAGGGGACGAGCAGTACTTC. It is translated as CASSPLGDEQYF.

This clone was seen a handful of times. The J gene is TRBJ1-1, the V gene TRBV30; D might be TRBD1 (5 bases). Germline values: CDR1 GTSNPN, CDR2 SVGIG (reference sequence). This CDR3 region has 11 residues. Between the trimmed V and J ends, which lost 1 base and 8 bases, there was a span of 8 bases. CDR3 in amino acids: CAWSGGGEAFF. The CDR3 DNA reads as TGTGCCTGGAGTGGGGGGGGAGAAGCTTTCTTT.

The CDR3 reads CASSPRDSLYEQYF. The CDR3 DNA follows: TGTGCCAGCTCACCAAGGGACAGCCTCTACGAGCAGTACTTC. The chain joins TRBV18 to TRBJ2-7; 7 nucleotides align to TRBD1. The V and J ends lost 2 bases and 3 bases, in that order; junction bases with no gene match: 4. The germline V gene has CDR1 KGHSH and CDR2 LQKENI. This CDR3 spans 14 amino acids.

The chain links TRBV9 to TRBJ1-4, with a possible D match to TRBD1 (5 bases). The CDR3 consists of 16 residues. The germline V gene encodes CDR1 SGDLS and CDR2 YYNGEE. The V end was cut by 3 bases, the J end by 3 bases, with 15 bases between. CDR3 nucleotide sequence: TGTGCCAGCAGCGCCGGGGGAGGACGATCTAATGAAAAACTGTTTTTT. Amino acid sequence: CASSAGGGRSNEKLFF.

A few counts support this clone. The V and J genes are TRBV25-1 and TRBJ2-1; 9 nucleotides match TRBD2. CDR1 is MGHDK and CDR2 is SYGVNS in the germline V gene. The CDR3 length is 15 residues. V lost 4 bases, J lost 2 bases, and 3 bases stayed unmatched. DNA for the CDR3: TGTGCCAGCAGTGTAGCGGGAGTACCCTACAATGAGCAGTTCTTC. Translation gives CASSVAGVPYNEQFF.

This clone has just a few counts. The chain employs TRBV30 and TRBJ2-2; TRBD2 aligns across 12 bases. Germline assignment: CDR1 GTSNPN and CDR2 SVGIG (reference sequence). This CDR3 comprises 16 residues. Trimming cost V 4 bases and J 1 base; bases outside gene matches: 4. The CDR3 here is CAWKSSGRVNTGELFF. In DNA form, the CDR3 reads TGTGCCTGGAAGTCTAGCGGGAGGGTGAACACCGGGGAGCTGTTTTTT. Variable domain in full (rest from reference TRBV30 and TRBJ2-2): SQTIHQWPATLVQPVGSPLSLECTVEGTSNPNLYWYRQAAGRGLQLLFYSVGIGQISSEVPQNLSASRPQDRQFILSSKKLLLSDSGFYLCAWKSSGRVNTGELFFGEGSRLTVL.

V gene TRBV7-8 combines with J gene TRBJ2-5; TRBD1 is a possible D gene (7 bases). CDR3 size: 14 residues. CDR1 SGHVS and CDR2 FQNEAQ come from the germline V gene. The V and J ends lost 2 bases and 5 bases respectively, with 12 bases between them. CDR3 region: CASSLHRGGETQYF. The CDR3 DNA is TGTGCCAGCAGCTTACACAGGGGAGGCGAGACCCAGTACTTC.

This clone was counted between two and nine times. The CDR3 coding sequence is TGCAGTGCGCAGGATGAAAAACTGTTTTTT. It encodes CSAQDEKLFF. The chain employs TRBV20-1 and TRBJ1-4; D not resolved. V was clipped by 6 bases and J by 6 bases, with 5 bases between them. The CDR3 consists of 10 residues. Germline V gene lookup returns CDR1 DFQATT and CDR2 SNEGSKA (reference sequence).

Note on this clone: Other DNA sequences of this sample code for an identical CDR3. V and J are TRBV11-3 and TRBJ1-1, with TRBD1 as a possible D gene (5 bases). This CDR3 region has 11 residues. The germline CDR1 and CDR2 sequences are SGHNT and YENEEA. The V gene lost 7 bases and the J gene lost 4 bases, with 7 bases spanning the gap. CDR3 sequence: CASTRGTEAFF. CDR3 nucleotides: TGTGCCAGCACTAGGGGCACTGAAGCTTTCTTT.

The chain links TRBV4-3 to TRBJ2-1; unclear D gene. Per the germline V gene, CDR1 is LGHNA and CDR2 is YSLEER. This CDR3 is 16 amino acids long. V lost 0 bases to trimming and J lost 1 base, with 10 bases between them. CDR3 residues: CASSQEGAASYNEQFF. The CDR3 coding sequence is TGCGCCAGCAGCCAAGAGGGTGCGGCATCCTACAATGAGCAGTTCTTC.

The CDR3 region is CASRAGTSYYEQYV. CDR3 DNA sequence: TGTGCCAGCAGGGCCGGGACTAGCTATTACGAGCAGTACGTC. The genes are TRBV2 and TRBJ2-7, with 9 bases aligning to TRBD2. CDR1 and CDR2 (germline): SNHLY, FYNNEI. After removal of 6 bases from V and 4 bases from J, the junction contained 7 bases not matched to a gene. The CDR3 sequence is 14 residues long.

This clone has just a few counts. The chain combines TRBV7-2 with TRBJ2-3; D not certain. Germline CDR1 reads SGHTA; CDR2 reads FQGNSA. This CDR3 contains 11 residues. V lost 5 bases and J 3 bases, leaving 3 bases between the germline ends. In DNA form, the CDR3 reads TGTGCCAGCAGCCTTACAGATACGCAGTATTTT. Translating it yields CASSLTDTQYF.

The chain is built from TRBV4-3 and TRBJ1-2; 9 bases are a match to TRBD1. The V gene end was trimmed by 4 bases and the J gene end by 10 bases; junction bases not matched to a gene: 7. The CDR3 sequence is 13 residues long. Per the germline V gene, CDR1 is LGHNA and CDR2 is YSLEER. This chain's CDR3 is CASSRLGQGNYTF. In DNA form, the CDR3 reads TGCGCCAGCAGCCGCCTGGGACAGGGAAACTACACCTTC.

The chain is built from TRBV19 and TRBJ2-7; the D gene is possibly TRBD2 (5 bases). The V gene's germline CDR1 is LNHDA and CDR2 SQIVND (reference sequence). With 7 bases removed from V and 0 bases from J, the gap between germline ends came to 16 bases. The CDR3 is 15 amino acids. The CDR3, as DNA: TGTGCCAGTAAGCGGAAGGACCAACCCTCCTACGAGCAGTACTTC. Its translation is CASKRKDQPSYEQYF.

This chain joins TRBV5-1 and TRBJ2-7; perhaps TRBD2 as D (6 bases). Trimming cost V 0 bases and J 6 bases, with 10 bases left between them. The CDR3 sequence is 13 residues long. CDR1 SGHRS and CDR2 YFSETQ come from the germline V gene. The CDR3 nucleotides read TGCGCCAGCAGCTTGGACGGGAGCCCCGAGCAGTACGTC. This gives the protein CASSLDGSPEQYV.

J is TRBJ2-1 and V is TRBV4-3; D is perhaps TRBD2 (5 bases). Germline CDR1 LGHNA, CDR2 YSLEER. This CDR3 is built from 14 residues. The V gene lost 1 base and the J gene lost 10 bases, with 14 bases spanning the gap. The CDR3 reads CASSQVAQAAEQFF. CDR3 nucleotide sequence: TGCGCCAGCAGCCAAGTTGCCCAAGCGGCAGAGCAGTTCTTC.

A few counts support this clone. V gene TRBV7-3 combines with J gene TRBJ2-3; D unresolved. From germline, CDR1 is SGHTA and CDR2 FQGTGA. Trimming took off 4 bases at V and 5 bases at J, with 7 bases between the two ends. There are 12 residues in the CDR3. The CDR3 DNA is TGTGCCAGCAGCTCTAGGTTAGATACGCAGTATTTT. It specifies CASSSRLDTQYF.

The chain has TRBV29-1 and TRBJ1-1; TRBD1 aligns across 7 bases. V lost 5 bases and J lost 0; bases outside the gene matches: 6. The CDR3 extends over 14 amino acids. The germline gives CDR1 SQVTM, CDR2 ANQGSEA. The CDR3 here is CSVLLQGVNTEAFF. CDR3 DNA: TGCAGCGTTCTCCTCCAGGGGGTGAACACTGAAGCTTTCTTT.

The chain's CDR3 is CATSRGRGQGAREQYF. In DNA form, the CDR3 reads TGTGCCACCAGCAGAGGGCGGGGACAGGGGGCCCGCGAGCAGTACTTC. The chain is built from TRBV15 and TRBJ2-7; 12 bases align to TRBD1. CDR1 and CDR2 (germline): LNHNV, YYDKDF (reference sequence). The CDR3 runs 16 residues. With V trimmed by 1 base and J by 6 bases, 7 bases remained unmatched.

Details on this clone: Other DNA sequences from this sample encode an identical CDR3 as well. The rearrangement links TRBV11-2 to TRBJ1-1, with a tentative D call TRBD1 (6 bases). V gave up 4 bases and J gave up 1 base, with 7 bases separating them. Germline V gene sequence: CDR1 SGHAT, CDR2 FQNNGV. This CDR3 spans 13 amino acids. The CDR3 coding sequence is TGTGCCAGCAGCTCGGACAGGAACACTGAAGCTTTCTTT. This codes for CASSSDRNTEAFF.

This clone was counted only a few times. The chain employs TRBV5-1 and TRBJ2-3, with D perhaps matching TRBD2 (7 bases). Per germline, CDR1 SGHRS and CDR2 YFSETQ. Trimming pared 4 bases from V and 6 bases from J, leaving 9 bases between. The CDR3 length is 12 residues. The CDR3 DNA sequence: TGCGCCAGCAGCGGGGGGGCCGATACGCAGTATTTT. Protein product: CASSGGADTQYF. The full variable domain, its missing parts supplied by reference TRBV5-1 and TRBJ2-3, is KAGVTQTPRYLIKTRGQQVTLSCSPISGHRSVSWYQQTPGQGLQFLFEYFSETQRNKGNFPGRFSGRQFSNSRSEMNVSTLELGDSALYLCASSGGADTQYFGPGTRLTVL.

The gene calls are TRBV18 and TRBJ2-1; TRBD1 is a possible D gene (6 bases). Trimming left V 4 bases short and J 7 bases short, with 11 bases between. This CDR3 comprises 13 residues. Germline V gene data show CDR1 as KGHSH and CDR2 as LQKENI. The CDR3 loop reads CASSLRTANEQFF. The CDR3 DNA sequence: TGTGCCAGCTCACTGAGGACAGCTAATGAGCAGTTCTTC.

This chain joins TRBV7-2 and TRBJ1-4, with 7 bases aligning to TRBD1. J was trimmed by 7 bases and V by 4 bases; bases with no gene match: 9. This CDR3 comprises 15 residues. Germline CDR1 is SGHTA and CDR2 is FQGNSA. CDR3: CASSSNTGVREKLFF. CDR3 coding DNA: TGTGCCAGCAGCTCTAACACAGGGGTACGTGAAAAACTGTTTTTT.

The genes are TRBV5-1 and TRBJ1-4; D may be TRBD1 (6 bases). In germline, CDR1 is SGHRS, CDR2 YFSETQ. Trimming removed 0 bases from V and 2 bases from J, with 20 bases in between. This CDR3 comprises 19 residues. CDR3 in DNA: TGCGCCAGCAGCTTGGGCCCGGCGGGGGCGCCGATCACTAATGAAAAACTGTTTTTT. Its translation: CASSLGPAGAPITNEKLFF.

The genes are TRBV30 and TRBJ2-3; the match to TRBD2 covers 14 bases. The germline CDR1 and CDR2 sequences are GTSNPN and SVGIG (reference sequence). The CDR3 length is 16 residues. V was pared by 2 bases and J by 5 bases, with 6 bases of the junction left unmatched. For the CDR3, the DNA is TGTGCCTGGAGTCGACTAGCGGGAGGGCCGGGAGATACGCAGTATTTT. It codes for CAWSRLAGGPGDTQYF.

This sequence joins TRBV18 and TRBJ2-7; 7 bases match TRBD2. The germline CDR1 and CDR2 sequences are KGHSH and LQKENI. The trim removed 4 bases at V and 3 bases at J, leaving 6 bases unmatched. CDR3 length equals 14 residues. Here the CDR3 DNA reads TGTGCCAGCTCACGGACTAGTCTCGTCTACGAGCAGTACTTC. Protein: CASSRTSLVYEQYF.

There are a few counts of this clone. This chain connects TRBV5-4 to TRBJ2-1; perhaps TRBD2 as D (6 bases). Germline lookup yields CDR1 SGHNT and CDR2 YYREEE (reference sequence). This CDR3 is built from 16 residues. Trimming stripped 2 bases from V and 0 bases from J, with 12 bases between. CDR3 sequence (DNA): TGTGCCAGCAGCTTCGGGGGAGTGAGCTCCTACAATGAGCAGTTCTTC. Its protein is CASSFGGVSSYNEQFF. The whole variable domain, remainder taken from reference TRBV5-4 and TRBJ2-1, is ETGVTQSPTHLIKTRGQQVTLRCSSQSGHNTVSWYQQALGQGPQFIFQYYREEENGRGNFPPRFSGLQFPNYSSELNVNALELDDSALYLCASSFGGVSSYNEQFFGPGTRLTVL.

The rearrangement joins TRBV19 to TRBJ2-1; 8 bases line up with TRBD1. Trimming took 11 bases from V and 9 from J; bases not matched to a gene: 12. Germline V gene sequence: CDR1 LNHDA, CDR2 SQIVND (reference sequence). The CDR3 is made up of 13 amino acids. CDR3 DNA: TGTGCCTCCAGAGGACAGGGCGTAGGTGAGCAGTTCTTC. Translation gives CASRGQGVGEQFF.

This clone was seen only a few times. In DNA, the CDR3 is TGCGCCAGCAGCCTTACCCGGACAGGGATCTATGGCTACACCTTC. It codes for CASSLTRTGIYGYTF. V gene TRBV5-1 combines with J gene TRBJ1-2; TRBD1 matches 8 bases. Germline V lookup: CDR1 SGHRS, CDR2 YFSETQ. The length of the CDR3 is 15 residues. Trimming removed 4 bases from V and 4 bases from J; junction bases left unmatched: 9.